The rows below give T cell receptor beta chains drawn from one sample of a study of early T cells in non-severe SARS-CoV-2 infection. TCRdb recomputed calls from the 5' RACE reads with MiXCR, one row per CDR3 protein. The sample includes roughly 57,000 distinct CDR3 sequences, 12% of them seen just once. Specimen: whole blood, collected at baseline. The receptors originated from an adult who was a healthcare worker with PCR-confirmed SARS-CoV-2 infection or an uninfected control (not recorded which). Both conserved end residues are trimmed from each CDR3. Each record gives: clone size, V gene, CDR3 protein. Not every row has a clone size; where given, it reads once, few, many or a size class.

few,TRBV11-2,ASSPGTVSNQPQH
NA,TRBV9,ASSSRQGAGTEAF
NA,TRBV11-2,ASSFLTGEDYGYT
many,TRBV4-2,ASSEGLADSYEQY
many,TRBV7-2,ASSLQGALEAF
NA,TRBV3-1,ASSQAPGQAEAF
many,TRBV28,ASTGIGSHNQPQH
few,TRBV6-2/TRBV6-3,ASSYRGQPNTEAF
NA,TRBV12-3/TRBV12-4,ASRELSGTGGVNEQF
few,TRBV20-1,SARDHGRYYEQY
few,TRBV18,ASSPWQGEAF
few,TRBV4-1,ASSQPRTSSEQY
few,TRBV5-5,ASSSGRAEGTEAF
many,TRBV27,ASSPGAGELF
once,TRBV27,ASSLDRFNNSPLH
NA,TRBV4-3,ASSPWTGEGNTIY
NA,TRBV4-3,ASSQAPSGNQETQY
NA,TRBV6-2/TRBV6-3,ASSYSRGMEAF
many,TRBV11-2,ASSLGLSTDTQY
many,TRBV6-6,ASSSFGRAEDTQY
NA,TRBV20-1,SARDLTDTQY
NA,TRBV11-2,ASSNGQGAAYEQY
few,TRBV11-3,ASSRLARTGTDTQY
many,TRBV7-2,ASTLTSGSRTDTQY
NA,TRBV12-3/TRBV12-4,ASSLGTGTYNEQF
few,TRBV7-6,ASSRNGQSYEQY
few,TRBV12-3/TRBV12-4,ASSPQPLAGRTDTQY
few,TRBV7-9,ASSLEATGGNIQY
NA,TRBV21-1,ASCKARILGTDTQY
medium-sized,TRBV2,ASSRGQGGYEQY
few,TRBV3-1,ASSPPGIAGGYEQY
NA,TRBV6-2/TRBV6-3,ASSSTGNYGYT
few,TRBV12-3/TRBV12-4,ASSTQGKGEKLF
NA,TRBV11-2,ASSYRAGELF
NA,TRBV7-3,ASSLNGMSYNEQF
many,TRBV7-2,ASSLGYTDTQY
few,TRBV29-1,SVNGADLTFEAF
NA,TRBV4-2,ASSQDGGRAREEQY
few,TRBV28,AIQRPATNEKLF